The T cell receptor beta chain under discussion was sequenced for a study of shared clonotypes between healthy human individuals. Study-level results: A handful of donors had around 5% of their naive CD4 clonotypes in common.

This clone was seen more than once but under ten times. Its antigen is unidentified. In germline, CDR1 is MDHEN, CDR2 SYDVKM. This CDR3 comprises 16 residues. V was shortened by 4 bases and J by 7 bases, with 21 bases between the two germline ends. The study separated CD4+ cells into CD45RA+ naive and CD45RA-negative memory subsets. Sorted-subset replicate PCRs used 200 ng of genomic DNA. This amount corresponded to 30,000 to 35,000 T cell genomes. Authors' processing steps: ImmunoSEQ only sent back junction sequences with no quality scores, so filtering was done differently. This table comes from immunoSEQ multiplex PCR, and its TCRdb copy is limited to in-frame clones, with some not included. V and J calls and clone size are given by that table; D and trimming were obtained from the DNA. Of about 670,000 clones in the sample, approximately 79% are singletons; the top ten hold 1.5% to 2%.

The sequenced sample consisted of memory CD4+ T cells sorted from blood. As to subset: CD45RA-negative fraction. The chain couples TRBV28 to TRBJ2-3; weak D call: TRBD1 (5 bases). The TCR comes from a woman in her 30s in good health. Here the CDR3 DNA reads TGTGCCAGCAGTTCCCCATCCACTATACAGGTTTATACGCAGTATTTT. Its protein is CASSSPSTIQVYTQYF.